Below, 20 T cell receptor beta chains from the same sample are listed, as sequenced in a study of blood T cell repertoires in COVID-19. Using immunoSEQ multiplex PCR, the repertoire was profiled, and TCRdb retains in-frame clones only, with some absent. The sample records 25,000 to 35,000 clones, 60% to 80% being singletons. Sequencing was done on a sample of peripheral blood. The receptor set was obtained from a woman between 65 and 79 years old with active or convalescent COVID-19.

V gene TRBV12-3 or TRBV12-4 combines with J gene TRBJ2-3, with 7 bases aligning to TRBD2. This CDR3 has 13 amino acids. V was clipped by 3 bases and J by 3 bases; unmatched bases: 0. CDR3 in DNA: TGTGCCAGCAGTTTCGGGGGGACAGATACGCAGTATTTT. Its translation: CASSFGGTDTQYF.

The chain couples TRBV5-1 to TRBJ2-4; 8 nucleotides match TRBD1. After removal of 4 bases from V and 1 base from J, the junction contained 4 bases not matched to a gene. Per the germline V gene, CDR1 is SGHRS and CDR2 is YFSETQ. CDR3 length: 15 amino acids. In DNA form, the CDR3 reads TGCGCCAGCAGCCTGACAGGGGACGCCAAAAACATTCAGTACTTC. Residues: CASSLTGDAKNIQYF. Full variable domain (missing parts from reference TRBV5-1 and TRBJ2-4): KAGVTQTPRYLIKTRGQQVTLSCSPISGHRSVSWYQQTPGQGLQFLFEYFSETQRNKGNFPGRFSGRQFSNSRSEMNVSTLELGDSALYLCASSLTGDAKNIQYFGAGTRLSVL.

The J gene is TRBJ1-5, the V gene TRBV18; the D gene is possibly TRBD1 (6 bases). The CDR3 spans 13 residues. Trimming cost V 6 bases and J 1 base, with 7 bases left between them. Germline CDR1 KGHSH, CDR2 LQKENI. CDR3 nucleotide sequence: TGTGCCAGCTCGCAGGGGAGCAATCAGCCCCAGCATTTT. Protein sequence: CASSQGSNQPQHF.

The rearrangement links TRBV14 to TRBJ1-1; D might be TRBD1 (5 bases). The CDR3 consists of 15 residues. Trimming cost V 4 bases and J 2 bases, with 14 bases left between them. Germline CDR1 and CDR2: SGHDN and FVKESK. CDR3 bases: TGTGCCAGCAGCCTAGCTATAAGGGGCAACACTGAAGCTTTCTTT. This translates into CASSLAIRGNTEAFF. The entire variable domain, with the rest obtained from reference TRBV14 and TRBJ1-1, is as follows: EAGVTQFPSHSVIEKGQTVTLRCDPISGHDNLYWYRRVMGKEIKFLLHFVKESKQDESGMPNNRFLAERTGGTYSTLKVQPAELEDSGVYFCASSLAIRGNTEAFFGQGTRLTVV.

This clone has more than one count but fewer than ten. The V call is TRBV24-1, the J call TRBJ1-5; D unresolved. Looked up from germline, CDR1 is KGHDR and CDR2 is SFDVKD. Trimming left V 4 bases short and J 6 bases short, with 18 bases between. CDR3 length: 16 amino acids. CDR3 in amino acids: CATSDPSRGDTQPQHF. The CDR3 DNA sequence: TGTGCCACCAGTGACCCCTCACGGGGAGATACTCAGCCCCAGCATTTT.

This sequence joins TRBV7-6 and TRBJ2-2; D call uncertain. Trimming left V 2 bases short and J 1 base short, with 11 bases between. In germline, CDR1 is SGHVS, CDR2 FNYEAQ. CDR3 size: 16 residues. DNA for the CDR3: TGTGCCAGCAGCTTATACGATCCCGGGAACACCGGGGAGCTGTTTTTT. Its translation is CASSLYDPGNTGELFF.

In DNA form, the CDR3 reads TGCAGCGTCGACACAGGGGGTAGCTACGAGCAGTACTTC. Protein sequence: CSVDTGGSYEQYF. The J gene is TRBJ2-7, the V gene TRBV29-1; 8 positions match TRBD1. The CDR3 contains 13 residues. After removal of 6 bases from V and 3 bases from J, the junction contained 7 bases not matched to a gene. In germline, CDR1 is SQVTM, CDR2 ANQGSEA.

The chain joins TRBV5-1 to TRBJ1-6; 9 positions agree with TRBD1. The germline gives CDR1 SGHRS, CDR2 YFSETQ. Losses at the gene ends were 2 bases for V and 10 bases for J; bases not matched to a gene: 13. This CDR3 spans 17 amino acids. For the CDR3, the DNA is TGCGCCAGCAGCTTATGGGCGAGACAGGGGGAGCGGTCACCCCTCCACTTT. It codes for CASSLWARQGERSPLHF.

This chain connects TRBV11-2 to TRBJ2-7; weak D call: TRBD1 (5 bases). This CDR3 is 14 amino acids long. V gave up 0 bases and J gave up 7 bases, with 13 bases separating them. Germline V gene data show CDR1 as SGHAT and CDR2 as FQNNGV. The CDR3 loop reads CASSLDPQQGEQYF. DNA of the CDR3: TGTGCCAGCAGCTTAGATCCCCAGCAGGGAGAGCAGTACTTC.

The CDR3 bases are TGTGCCAGCAGCGTTAAAGGGGCCGGAAACACCATATATTTT. Protein product: CASSVKGAGNTIYF. The V call is TRBV9, the J call TRBJ1-3, with a tentative D call TRBD1 (5 bases). The V end lost 2 bases, the J end lost 4 bases, and 10 bases lay between the germline ends. Germline CDR1 and CDR2: SGDLS and YYNGEE. The CDR3 totals 14 residues.

The rearrangement joins TRBV4-1 to TRBJ2-5; the match to TRBD2 covers 9 bases. Looked up from germline, CDR1 is MGHRA and CDR2 is YSYEKL. Germline trimming cut 0 bases from V and 4 bases from J; bases unmatched to any gene: 9. This CDR3 contains 17 residues. CDR3 sequence: CASSQDNWSGGSETQYF. Here the CDR3 DNA reads TGCGCCAGCAGCCAAGATAACTGGAGCGGGGGGTCAGAGACCCAGTACTTC.

The chain has TRBV7-9 and TRBJ1-5; D unresolved. The V end was cut by 4 bases, the J end by 3 bases, with 22 bases between. Looked up from germline, CDR1 is SEHNR and CDR2 is FQNEAQ (reference sequence). CDR3 length: 18 residues. DNA of the CDR3: TGTGCCAGCAGCTATGGTGTGAGGGCCGAACCTGACAATCAGCCCCAGCATTTT. Amino acids: CASSYGVRAEPDNQPQHF.

A few counts support this clone. The V gene is TRBV10-3, the J gene TRBJ2-1; TRBD2 agrees at 11 bases. The germline gives CDR1 ENHRY, CDR2 SYGVKD. This CDR3 is 15 amino acids long. Trimming removed 5 bases from V and 7 bases from J; junction bases left unmatched: 7. The CDR3: CAISMTSGVQNEQFF. As DNA, the CDR3 is TGTGCCATCAGTATGACTAGCGGGGTTCAGAATGAGCAGTTCTTC.

The V gene is TRBV6-5, the J gene TRBJ2-7; the match to TRBD2 covers 12 bases. The CDR3 contains 15 residues. The V and J ends lost 3 bases and 2 bases, in that order; junction bases with no gene match: 2. Per germline, CDR1 MNHEY and CDR2 SVGAGI. The CDR3 reads CASSYSSGGAYEQYF. The DNA for the CDR3 is TGTGCCAGCAGTTATTCTAGCGGGGGGGCCTACGAGCAGTACTTC.

V usage is TRBV15 and J usage is TRBJ2-2, with 9 bases fitting TRBD1. The CDR3 loop spans 17 amino acids. Germline loops: CDR1 LNHNV, CDR2 YYDKDF (reference sequence). Trimming took 3 bases from V and 5 from J; bases not matched to a gene: 10. CDR3 in amino acids: CATSSPGTGKGTGELFF. For the CDR3, the DNA is TGTGCCACCAGCAGTCCCGGGACAGGGAAGGGGACCGGGGAGCTGTTTTTT.

The chain joins TRBV7-9 to TRBJ1-2; the match to TRBD1 covers 10 bases. The germline V gene encodes CDR1 SEHNR and CDR2 FQNEAQ (reference sequence). CDR3 length: 13 amino acids. Unmatched junction bases numbered 3, after V lost 5 bases and J lost 6 bases. This CDR3 is CASSAGQGHGYTF. As DNA, the CDR3 is TGTGCCAGCAGCGCGGGACAGGGGCATGGCTACACCTTC.

Written as DNA, the CDR3 is TGTGCCAGCAGCAAAGATTGGCCAGGCGGGAATGTC. As protein: CASSKDWPGGNV. The rearrangement links TRBV21-1 to TRBJ2-7; the table assigns TRBD2, which was not confirmed against the DNA. TRBV21-1 is deemed a pseudogene. CDR3 size: 12 residues.

J is TRBJ1-2 and V is TRBV19, with 9 bases identical to TRBD1. V lost 7 bases, J lost 4 bases, and 7 bases stayed unmatched. Germline-derived CDR1 and CDR2 are LNHDA and SQIVND (reference sequence). The CDR3 is 14 residues long. The CDR3 bases are TGTGCCAGTACCCGGACAGGGGTTATCTATGGCTACACCTTC. It codes for CASTRTGVIYGYTF.

This clone was detected a few times. CDR3 sequence: CASSLRQVSSSNQPQHF. CDR3 DNA: TGTGCCAGCAGTTTGAGACAAGTCTCGAGTAGCAATCAGCCCCAGCATTTT. V and J are TRBV27 and TRBJ1-5; unclear D gene. CDR3 length: 17 residues. Germline V gene data show CDR1 as MNHEY and CDR2 as SMNVEV (reference sequence). V was cut by 3 bases and J by 0 bases, with 15 bases left in between.

In DNA, the CDR3 is TGCGCCAGCAGCCCCCGTCCAGCGGGCAGTGAGCAGTTCTTC. It is translated as CASSPRPAGSEQFF. The chain combines TRBV4-3 with TRBJ2-1; a possible D gene is TRBD2 (6 bases). The ends were cut back, 4 bases at V and 9 bases at J, with 16 bases in the middle. The V gene's germline CDR1 is LGHNA and CDR2 YSLEER. This CDR3 contains 14 residues.